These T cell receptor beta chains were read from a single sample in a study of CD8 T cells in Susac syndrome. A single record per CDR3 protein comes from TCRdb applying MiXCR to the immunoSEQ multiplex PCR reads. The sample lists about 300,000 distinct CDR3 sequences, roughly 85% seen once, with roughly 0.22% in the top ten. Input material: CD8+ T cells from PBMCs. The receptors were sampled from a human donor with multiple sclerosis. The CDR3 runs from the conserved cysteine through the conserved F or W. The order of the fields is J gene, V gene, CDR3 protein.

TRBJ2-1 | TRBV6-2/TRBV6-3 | CASSYPATWRENEQFF
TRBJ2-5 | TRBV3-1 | CASSQGGYIGETQYF
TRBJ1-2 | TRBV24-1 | CATSEPGHYGYTF
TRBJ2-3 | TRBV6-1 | CASSGGRNPQADTQYF
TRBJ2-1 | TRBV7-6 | CASSLLESSYNEQFF
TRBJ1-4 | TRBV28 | CASNHFATNEKLFF
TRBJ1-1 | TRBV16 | CASSLGVHEAFF
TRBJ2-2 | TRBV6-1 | CASSVLAGPGTGVLFF
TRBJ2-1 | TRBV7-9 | CASDWTGTPYNEQFF
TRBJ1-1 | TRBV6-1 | CASAGGSYTEAFF
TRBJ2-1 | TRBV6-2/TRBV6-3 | CASSYGRNEQFF
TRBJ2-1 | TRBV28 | CASSFLYRVIPDNEQFF
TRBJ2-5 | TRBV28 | CASSLGPDRQETQYF
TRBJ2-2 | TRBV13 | CASSLGGLAGELFF
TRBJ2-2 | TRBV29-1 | CSVLLAGGRAGELFF
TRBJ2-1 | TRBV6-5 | CASSRGQSSYNEQFF
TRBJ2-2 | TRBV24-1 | CATSDPKKNTGELFF
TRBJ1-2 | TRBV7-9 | CASSWQGGYGYTF
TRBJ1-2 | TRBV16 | CASSQLLGYTF
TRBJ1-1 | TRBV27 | CASSFSYRGLGNTEAFF
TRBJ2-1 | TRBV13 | CASSPVSYNEQFF
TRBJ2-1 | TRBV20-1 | CSARPYDSRSPDEQFF
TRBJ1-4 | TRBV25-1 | CASGGPANEKLFF
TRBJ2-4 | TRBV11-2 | CASRDPAGGKNIQYF
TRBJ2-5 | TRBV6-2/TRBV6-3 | CASSYAGGIQETQYF
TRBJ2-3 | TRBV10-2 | CASSEGGLAGDTQYF
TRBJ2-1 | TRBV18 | CASSPPMGQGSNEQFF
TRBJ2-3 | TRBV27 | CASSLLAPEGSDTQYF
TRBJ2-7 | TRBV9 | CASSPGTSGMTTYEQYF
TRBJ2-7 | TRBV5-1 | CASSYGLAGARFYEQYF
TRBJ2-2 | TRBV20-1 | CSATSGRYSGELFF
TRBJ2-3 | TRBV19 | CASSIPDSPGVDTQYF
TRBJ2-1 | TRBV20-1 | CSVPRQGIYNEQFF
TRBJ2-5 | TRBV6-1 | CASSPTSGPRRTQYF
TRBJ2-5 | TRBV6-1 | CASSTPRAGRRQETQYF
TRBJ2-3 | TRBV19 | CASSIQELAGGKWGTDTQYF
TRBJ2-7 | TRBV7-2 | CASSLGLAGLAYEQYF
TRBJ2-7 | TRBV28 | CARGTGGSYEQYF
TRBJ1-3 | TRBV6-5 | CASSKTGGSGNTIYF
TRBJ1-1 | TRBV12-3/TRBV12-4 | CASSFEAPTEAFF
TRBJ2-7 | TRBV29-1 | CSVRHLSYEQYF
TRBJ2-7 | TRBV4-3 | CASSQEGLAGGPNEQYF
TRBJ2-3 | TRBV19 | CASSIGGRQGDTQYF
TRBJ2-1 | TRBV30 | CAWSGTNEQFF
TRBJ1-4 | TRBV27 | CASSPQGLWLGKLFF
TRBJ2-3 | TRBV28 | CASTWVAGEDTDTQYF
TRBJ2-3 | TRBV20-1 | CSASLAGALASTDTQYF
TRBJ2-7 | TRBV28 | CASSPRGYRDSYEQYF
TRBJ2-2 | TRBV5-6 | CASSNVGVTGELFF
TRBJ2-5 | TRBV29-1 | CSVERTGEETQYF
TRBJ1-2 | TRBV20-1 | CSARPAGRNGYTF
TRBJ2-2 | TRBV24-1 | CATSTGTGELFF
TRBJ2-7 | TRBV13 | CASSPGLAGGSYEQYF
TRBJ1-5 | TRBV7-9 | CASSLADQPQHF
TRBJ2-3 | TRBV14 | CASSQAFQRERGEDTQYF